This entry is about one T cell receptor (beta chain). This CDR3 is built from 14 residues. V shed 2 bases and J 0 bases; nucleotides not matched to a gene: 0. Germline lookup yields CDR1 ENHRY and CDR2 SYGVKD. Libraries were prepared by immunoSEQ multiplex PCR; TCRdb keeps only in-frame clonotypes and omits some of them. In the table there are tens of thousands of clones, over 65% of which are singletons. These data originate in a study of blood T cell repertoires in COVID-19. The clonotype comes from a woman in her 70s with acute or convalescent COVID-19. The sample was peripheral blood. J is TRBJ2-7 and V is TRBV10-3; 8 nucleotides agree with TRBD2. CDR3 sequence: CAISEGTSSYEQYF. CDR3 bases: TGTGCCATCAGTGAGGGGACTAGCTCCTACGAGCAGTACTTC.